The present TCR beta chain was sequenced within a study of blood T cell repertoires in COVID-19. For the study at large: The analysed material was cDNA or gDNA that came from T cells, B-cell-depleted T cells, or PBMCs.

Original data processing: Reference gene primer amplification yielded estimated nucleated cell counts. Some clones are missing from TCRdb's copy, which holds only in-frame ones; the method was immunoSEQ multiplex PCR. V, J and clone size were drawn from that table, and D and trimming were deduced from the DNA. The table has some 67,000 clones, around 90% seen once. V gave up 6 bases and J gave up 7 bases; unmatched junction bases: 9. The CDR3 is 14 amino acids. Germline values: CDR1 MNHEY, CDR2 SVGAGI. The chain links TRBV6-5 to TRBJ2-1, with 7 bases lining up with TRBD1. The receptor's source is a woman of 80 years or more with acute or convalescent COVID-19. The sequenced sample was peripheral blood. Here the CDR3 reads CASSDQGVRNEQFF. DNA for the CDR3: TGTGCCAGCAGCGACCAGGGGGTCCGAAATGAGCAGTTCTTC.